The clone carrying this TCR beta chain was picked up many times. The target antigen is unknown. Between the trimmed V and J ends, which lost 3 bases and 3 bases, there was a span of 2 bases. The CDR3 extends over 12 amino acids. Both TRBC1 and TRBC2 were covered by a beta constant-region primer of two equimolar oligonucleotides. Four rounds of PCR amplified the ligated cDNA using nested alpha and beta constant-region primers plus SP2. TCRdb re-called the UMI-ligation and nested PCR reads with MiXCR, one entry per CDR3 protein. This table has 150,000 or so distinct CDR3 sequences, approximately 24% appearing once. The record originates from a study of naive and memory T cell subsets. Study results and caveats: Naive repertoires, especially CD8, held a few larger clonotypes, possibly memory cells re-expressing CD45RA.

The TCR comes from a human donor in good health. The sample comprised naive CD4+ T cells from blood. The chain is built from TRBV12-3 or TRBV12-4 and TRBJ1-4, with D hard to call. CDR3 DNA sequence: TGTGCCAGCAGTTTTTCTAATGAAAAACTGTTTTTT. Translation gives CASSFSNEKLFF.